The present T cell receptor (beta chain) was sequenced within a study of OX40 agonist ivuxolimab in advanced cancers. Broadly, across the study: The costimulatory receptor OX40 (CD134) was targeted by ivuxolimab, a fully human IgG2 agonistic monoclonal antibody. The point of sequencing TCRbeta in the periphery was to test whether ivuxolimab changed TCR sequence diversity and drove clonal T-cell expansion. The paper covers the monotherapy dose-escalation part of the phase I ivuxolimab trial, which included N of about 56 patients. Partial responses were achieved by three dose-escalation patients, of whom one had hepatocellular carcinoma and two had cutaneous melanoma. A male proportion of around 80% and a mean age of approximately 62 years, ranging from about 20 to 80, were recorded for the dose-escalation cohort. Prior anti-PD-1, anti-PD-L1 or anti-CTLA-4 therapy was permitted, and checkpoint inhibitors had been received by approximately 39% of dose-escalation patients. Intravenous ivuxolimab was administered to patients every 2 weeks at six dose levels: 0.01, 0.1, 0.3, 1.5, 3 and 10 mg/kg. Of the roughly 50 dose-escalation patients, hepatocellular carcinoma was present in about 20, melanoma in approximately 15, renal cell carcinoma in 9 and head and neck cancer in 9. Broader findings and caveats from the paper: Low levels of normalized T-cell clonal expansion were also seen in some patients who did not respond. On average, CD8+ T cells showed more expanded clones than CD4+ T cells after ivuxolimab. Antigen specificity was not determined for the clonally expanded peripheral T cells. In the 0.1-3.0 mg/kg groups, partial responders had among the lowest normalized peripheral clonal expansion, particularly in CD8+ T cells. At doses of 0.1 to 3.0 mg/kg, clonal expansion of both CD4+ and CD8+ blood T cells was observed from baseline to week 6.

The germline V gene provides CDR1 SGHRS and CDR2 YFSETQ. V sheds 4 bases and J sheds 2 bases, leaving 19 bases between their ends. Including the terminal cysteine and phenylalanine, the CDR3 comprises 16 residues. The only DNA kept is the CDR3, 48 bases in frame from the first base. Patients with autoimmune disease history or receiving systemic immunosuppression were excluded from the trial. Peripheral blood for TCR sequencing was drawn from every dose cohort at baseline, at cycle 4 day 1 and at cycle 7 day 1. The samples were taken from a phase I, first-in-human, multicenter, open-label dose-escalation trial of ivuxolimab. Adults with locally advanced or metastatic melanoma, renal cell carcinoma, hepatocellular carcinoma or head and neck squamous cell carcinoma were enrolled in the trial. Before TCR sequencing, CD4+ and CD8+ T cells were separately sorted from peripheral blood. To sequence the TCRbeta CDR3 region, genomic DNA was isolated from the sorted cells. TCRbeta CDR3 regions were sequenced using the immunoSEQ Assay. TCRdb took this table from immuneACCESS and kept in-frame rearrangements with V and J called. Such tables lack part of the clones; where checked against another copy, unresolved V genes explain under half of the gap, and the rest is unexplained. The sample includes approximately 89,000 clones, with approximately 91% observed a single time. Around 0.71% of the sample is held by the ten biggest clonotypes.

This clone has just one count. The antigen it recognizes is unknown. No per-base quality is available; no much larger clone lies one base away. This chain is built from TRBV5-1 and TRBJ2-7; the D region possibly corresponds to TRBD2 (6 bases align). The TCR originated in an adult with an advanced solid tumor such as melanoma, head and neck, liver or kidney cancer. The material sequenced was CD4+ or CD8+ T cells sorted from blood, taken in a trial of the OX40 agonist ivuxolimab. The CDR3 region has the sequence CASSLDSKGGAYEQYF. The bases are TGCGCCAGCAGCCTGGACTCGAAGGGAGGTGCCTACGAGCAGTACTTC. Here the CDR3 is joined to the reference TRBV5-1 and TRBJ2-7 genes, and the full variable domain is: KAGVTQTPRYLIKTRGQQVTLSCSPISGHRSVSWYQQTPGQGLQFLFEYFSETQRNKGNFPGRFSGRQFSNSRSEMNVSTLELGDSALYLCASSLDSKGGAYEQYFGPGTRLTVT.